The rows below give T cell receptor beta chains drawn from one sample of a study of beta chain features in type 1 diabetes. The table came from immunoSEQ multiplex PCR; TCRdb's copy has only in-frame clones and leaves some out. The profile shows about 140,000 clones, less than 8.5% of them singletons. The specimen was central memory CD4+ T cells from blood. These receptors were obtained from a woman under 40 in good health. Each CDR3 is given with its conserved first and last residue. The order of the fields is clone size, V gene, J gene, CDR3 length, D gene, CDR3 protein, CDR3 DNA. D genes are given only for firm matches. A clone size is listed for some rows: how often the clone was seen (once, few, many), or a class if it is expanded.

clone_size: few
v_call: TRBV5-1
j_call: TRBJ2-7
cdr3_length: 14
d_call: TRBD1
cdr3_aa: CASSNGQGEAWQYF
cdr3_nt: TGCGCCAGCAGCAATGGACAGGGGGAAGCTTGGCAGTACTTC

clone_size: many
v_call: TRBV21-1
j_call: TRBJ2-5
cdr3_length: 17
d_call: NA
cdr3_aa: CASSKALPFTVTETQYF
cdr3_nt: TGTGCCAGCAGCAAAGCGCTTCCCTTTACAGTAACGGAGACCCAGTACTTC

clone_size: few
v_call: TRBV7-3
j_call: TRBJ2-2
cdr3_length: 18
d_call: TRBD2
cdr3_aa: CASSPRTSGSLGPGELFF
cdr3_nt: TGTGCCAGCAGCCCCCGGACTAGCGGGAGTTTGGGTCCCGGGGAGCTGTTTTTT

clone_size: few
v_call: TRBV6-6
j_call: TRBJ2-7
cdr3_length: 15
d_call: TRBD2
cdr3_aa: CASSRRGGLTYEQYF
cdr3_nt: TGTGCCAGCAGCCGCCGGGGGGGACTGACCTACGAGCAGTACTTC

clone_size: few
v_call: TRBV5-5
j_call: TRBJ2-7
cdr3_length: 15
d_call: NA
cdr3_aa: CASSLGSFNLYEQYF
cdr3_nt: TGTGCCAGCAGCTTGGGGAGTTTCAACCTCTACGAGCAGTACTTC

clone_size: few
v_call: TRBV11-2
j_call: TRBJ2-7
cdr3_length: 12
d_call: TRBD2
cdr3_aa: CASGLADREQYF
cdr3_nt: TGTGCCAGCGGTCTAGCGGACCGAGAGCAGTACTTC

clone_size: few
v_call: TRBV19
j_call: TRBJ2-1
cdr3_length: 14
d_call: TRBD2
cdr3_aa: CASRTSGRHNEQFF
cdr3_nt: TGTGCCAGTAGGACTAGCGGGAGGCACAATGAGCAGTTCTTC

clone_size: many
v_call: TRBV9
j_call: TRBJ2-1
cdr3_length: 14
d_call: NA
cdr3_aa: CASSVSGSNNEQFF
cdr3_nt: TGTGCCAGCAGCGTAAGCGGGTCCAACAATGAGCAGTTCTTC

clone_size: many
v_call: TRBV19
j_call: TRBJ2-1
cdr3_length: 15
d_call: NA
cdr3_aa: CASSSGLGDYNEQFF
cdr3_nt: TGTGCCAGTAGTTCGGGACTGGGAGACTACAATGAGCAGTTCTTC

clone_size: NA
v_call: TRBV7-9
j_call: TRBJ2-7
cdr3_length: 12
d_call: NA
cdr3_aa: CASSSGNHEQYF
cdr3_nt: TGTGCCAGCAGCTCAGGCAACCACGAGCAGTACTTC

clone_size: NA
v_call: TRBV6-5
j_call: TRBJ1-3
cdr3_length: 15
d_call: NA
cdr3_aa: CASTPGKQAGNTIYF
cdr3_nt: TGTGCCAGCACCCCTGGCAAACAAGCTGGAAACACCATATATTTT

clone_size: few
v_call: TRBV12-5
j_call: TRBJ1-2
cdr3_length: 14
d_call: TRBD1
cdr3_aa: CASGRDRRTYGYTF
cdr3_nt: TGTGCTAGTGGCCGGGACAGGCGGACCTATGGCTACACCTTC

clone_size: NA
v_call: TRBV5-1
j_call: TRBJ2-3
cdr3_length: 16
d_call: TRBD1
cdr3_aa: CASSLGQGISTDTQYF
cdr3_nt: TGCGCCAGCAGCTTGGGACAGGGAATAAGTACAGATACGCAGTATTTT

clone_size: NA
v_call: TRBV27
j_call: TRBJ1-2
cdr3_length: 14
d_call: TRBD1
cdr3_aa: CASGTGLSNYGYTF
cdr3_nt: TGTGCCAGCGGGACAGGGCTGTCTAACTATGGCTACACCTTC

clone_size: many
v_call: TRBV7-9
j_call: TRBJ2-3
cdr3_length: 13
d_call: NA
cdr3_aa: CASSRSESDTQYF
cdr3_nt: TGTGCCAGCAGCCGATCCGAGAGTGATACGCAGTATTTT

clone_size: few
v_call: TRBV9
j_call: TRBJ1-5
cdr3_length: 13
d_call: NA
cdr3_aa: CASSGHWDQPQHF
cdr3_nt: TGTGCCAGCAGCGGACATTGGGATCAGCCCCAGCATTTT

clone_size: once
v_call: TRBV27
j_call: TRBJ2-1
cdr3_length: 17
d_call: TRBD2
cdr3_aa: CASSPTPGTSGNNEQFF
cdr3_nt: TGTGCCAGCAGCCCAACCCCGGGGACTAGCGGCAACAATGAGCAGTTCTTC

clone_size: NA
v_call: TRBV5-5
j_call: TRBJ1-2
cdr3_length: 15
d_call: TRBD1
cdr3_aa: CASSLVRGTGNGYTF
cdr3_nt: TGTGCCAGCAGCTTGGTCCGCGGGACAGGGAATGGCTACACCTTC

clone_size: few
v_call: TRBV7-3
j_call: TRBJ2-3
cdr3_length: 14
d_call: TRBD2
cdr3_aa: CASSFGLAGDTQYF
cdr3_nt: TGTGCCAGCAGCTTTGGGCTAGCGGGAGATACGCAGTATTTT

clone_size: NA
v_call: TRBV7-2
j_call: TRBJ1-2
cdr3_length: 13
d_call: TRBD1
cdr3_aa: CASSRGQGWGYTF
cdr3_nt: TGTGCCAGCAGCCGAGGACAGGGATGGGGCTACACCTTC

clone_size: NA
v_call: TRBV30
j_call: TRBJ1-1
cdr3_length: 13
d_call: NA
cdr3_aa: CAWSVLADTEAFF
cdr3_nt: TGTGCCTGGAGTGTACTTGCGGACACTGAAGCTTTCTTT

clone_size: NA
v_call: TRBV19
j_call: TRBJ2-3
cdr3_length: 14
d_call: NA
cdr3_aa: CASSGLANTDTQYF
cdr3_nt: TGTGCCAGTAGTGGGCTAGCCAACACAGATACGCAGTATTTT

clone_size: NA
v_call: TRBV14
j_call: TRBJ2-2
cdr3_length: 12
d_call: NA
cdr3_aa: CASSQQDGELFF
cdr3_nt: TGTGCCAGCAGCCAACAGGACGGGGAGCTGTTTTTT

clone_size: NA
v_call: TRBV5-4
j_call: TRBJ2-7
cdr3_length: 15
d_call: TRBD1
cdr3_aa: CASSLDRGTTYEQYF
cdr3_nt: TGTGCCAGCAGCCTCGACAGGGGGACAACCTACGAGCAGTACTTC

clone_size: few
v_call: TRBV6-6
j_call: TRBJ1-1
cdr3_length: 13
d_call: NA
cdr3_aa: CASSITGITEAFF
cdr3_nt: TGTGCCAGCAGTATAACAGGTATCACTGAAGCTTTCTTT

clone_size: few
v_call: TRBV6-6
j_call: TRBJ2-1
cdr3_length: 13
d_call: TRBD2
cdr3_aa: CASRLAGVREQFF
cdr3_nt: TGTGCCAGCCGACTAGCGGGAGTTCGGGAGCAGTTCTTC

clone_size: NA
v_call: TRBV23-1
j_call: TRBJ2-7
cdr3_length: 16
d_call: TRBD1
cdr3_aa: CASSHPRQGVGHEQYF
cdr3_nt: TGCGCCAGCAGTCACCCTAGACAGGGTGTGGGCCACGAGCAGTACTTC

clone_size: NA
v_call: TRBV7-3
j_call: TRBJ2-1
cdr3_length: 14
d_call: TRBD1
cdr3_aa: CASSRDSGNNEQFF
cdr3_nt: TGTGCCAGCAGCCGGGACAGTGGGAACAATGAGCAGTTCTTC

clone_size: few
v_call: TRBV28
j_call: TRBJ1-5
cdr3_length: 12
d_call: NA
cdr3_aa: CASSEGQQPQHF
cdr3_nt: TGTGCCAGCAGTGAGGGACAACAGCCCCAGCATTTT

clone_size: NA
v_call: TRBV6-5
j_call: TRBJ2-1
cdr3_length: 14
d_call: TRBD2
cdr3_aa: CASRPGLARVEQFF
cdr3_nt: TGTGCCAGCAGGCCGGGACTAGCTCGTGTTGAGCAGTTCTTC

clone_size: few
v_call: TRBV7-9
j_call: TRBJ2-5
cdr3_length: 13
d_call: TRBD1
cdr3_aa: CASSLTGVGFPYF
cdr3_nt: TGTGCCAGCAGCTTAACAGGGGTAGGGTTCCCGTACTTC

clone_size: NA
v_call: TRBV7-2
j_call: TRBJ1-2
cdr3_length: 15
d_call: TRBD1
cdr3_aa: CASSDSDRVNYGYTF
cdr3_nt: TGTGCCAGCAGCGATAGTGACAGGGTCAACTATGGCTACACCTTC

clone_size: NA
v_call: TRBV7-3
j_call: TRBJ2-3
cdr3_length: 16
d_call: TRBD2
cdr3_aa: CASSLTSGMSTDTQYF
cdr3_nt: TGTGCCAGCAGCTTGACTAGCGGGATGAGCACAGATACGCAGTATTTT

clone_size: many
v_call: TRBV7-2
j_call: TRBJ2-5
cdr3_length: 15
d_call: NA
cdr3_aa: CASSLGGPIGETQYF
cdr3_nt: TGTGCCAGCAGCTTAGGAGGGCCTATAGGAGAGACCCAGTACTTC

clone_size: few
v_call: TRBV19
j_call: TRBJ2-1
cdr3_length: 14
d_call: TRBD1
cdr3_aa: CASSTGTGTNEQFF
cdr3_nt: TGTGCCAGTAGTACCGGGACAGGGACCAATGAGCAGTTCTTC

clone_size: many
v_call: TRBV2
j_call: TRBJ2-1
cdr3_length: 15
d_call: NA
cdr3_aa: CASSDQTSQGNEQFF
cdr3_nt: TGTGCCAGCAGTGATCAAACTAGCCAAGGGAATGAGCAGTTCTTC

clone_size: few
v_call: TRBV5-1
j_call: TRBJ2-7
cdr3_length: 16
d_call: NA
cdr3_aa: CASSLNTGSITYEQYF
cdr3_nt: TGCGCCAGCAGCTTAAACACCGGGTCGATAACCTACGAGCAGTACTTC

clone_size: NA
v_call: TRBV2
j_call: TRBJ2-5
cdr3_length: 18
d_call: TRBD2
cdr3_aa: CASSEAVPGLALGETQYF
cdr3_nt: TGTGCCAGCAGTGAAGCCGTGCCGGGACTAGCGTTAGGAGAGACCCAGTACTTC

clone_size: few
v_call: TRBV29-1
j_call: TRBJ2-4
cdr3_length: 15
d_call: TRBD1
cdr3_aa: CSVGPRTGGLNIQYF
cdr3_nt: TGCAGCGTTGGACCGAGGACAGGGGGTTTGAACATTCAGTACTTC

clone_size: NA
v_call: TRBV5-8
j_call: TRBJ1-5
cdr3_length: 16
d_call: NA
cdr3_aa: CASSLAYNTGFQPQHF
cdr3_nt: TGTGCCAGCAGCTTGGCTTATAATACAGGGTTTCAGCCCCAGCATTTT

clone_size: few
v_call: TRBV11-2
j_call: TRBJ2-2
cdr3_length: 15
d_call: NA
cdr3_aa: CASTVDNTNTGELFF
cdr3_nt: TGTGCCAGCACCGTAGACAACACGAACACCGGGGAGCTGTTTTTT